Listed here are 21 T cell receptor beta chains from one sample, sequenced in a study of blood T cell repertoires in COVID-19. Repertoires were generated with immunoSEQ multiplex PCR, while TCRdb's copy carries only in-frame clones and drops some. The repertoire has 43,000 or so clones, approximately 80% of them found once; the top ten carry 23%. The source material was peripheral blood. These receptors originate from a woman aged 55 to 70 with acute or convalescent COVID-19.

The V and J genes are TRBV19 and TRBJ2-7, with TRBD1 identical over 8 bases. The germline V gene has CDR1 LNHDA and CDR2 SQIVND (reference sequence). CDR3 size: 13 residues. V lost 5 bases, J lost 6 bases, and 6 bases stayed unmatched. This CDR3 is CASSARTGIEQYF. The CDR3 nucleotides are TGTGCCAGTAGTGCCCGGACAGGGATCGAGCAGTACTTC.

The chain carries TRBV5-5 and TRBJ2-2, with D perhaps matching TRBD1 (6 bases). The germline V and J ends were trimmed by 5 bases and 6 bases, with 14 bases remaining between them. CDR1 and CDR2 from the germline V gene are SGHKS and YYEKEE (reference sequence). This CDR3 comprises 14 residues. CDR3 DNA: TGTGCCAGCAGGTTAACTGGGGGCCCCGGGGAGCTGTTTTTT. Translated, it gives CASRLTGGPGELFF.

The V call is TRBV2, the J call TRBJ2-7; a possible D gene is TRBD2 (6 bases). Trimming left V 5 bases short and J 4 bases short, with 15 bases between. Germline V CDR1 and CDR2: SNHLY, FYNNEI. The CDR3 consists of 14 residues. The CDR3 here is CASSTLRGLYEQYF. The CDR3 DNA sequence: TGTGCCAGCAGTACCTTACGGGGGTTATACGAGCAGTACTTC.

This clone was seen more than once but under ten times. The chain uses TRBV7-9 and TRBJ1-6; 8 bases agree with TRBD1. The CDR3 loop spans 17 amino acids. V shed 3 bases and J 7 bases; nucleotides not matched to a gene: 11. Germline V lookup: CDR1 SEHNR, CDR2 FQNEAQ (reference sequence). In nucleotides, the CDR3 is TGTGCCAGCAGCTTCCCCTTCGGACAGGGTGTAAATTCACCCCTCCACTTT. Amino acids: CASSFPFGQGVNSPLHF.

This chain links TRBV5-8 with TRBJ2-2; the match to TRBD2 covers 7 bases. The CDR3 totals 13 residues. CDR1 is SGHTS and CDR2 is YDEGEE in the germline V gene. Trimming took 5 bases from V and 6 from J; bases not matched to a gene: 4. CDR3 bases: TGTGCCAGCAGTCGGACTAGGTCCGGGGAGCTGTTTTTT. Its translation is CASSRTRSGELFF.

This chain's CDR3 is CATHARQGVTGYTF. The CDR3, as DNA: TGTGCCACCCACGCCAGACAGGGGGTGACTGGCTACACCTTC. J is TRBJ1-2 and V is TRBV6-5, with 9 bases that match TRBD1. J gave up 7 bases and V 10 bases, and 13 bases lay outside the gene matches. Germline V gives CDR1 MNHEY, CDR2 SVGAGI. The CDR3 runs 14 residues.

This chain connects TRBV7-9 to TRBJ2-7; 7 bases map to TRBD2. V was clipped by 5 bases and J by 2 bases; unmatched bases: 3. Germline values: CDR1 SEHNR, CDR2 FQNEAQ (reference sequence). The CDR3 is 13 amino acids. CDR3 in amino acids: CASSPRETYEQYF. CDR3 nucleotide sequence: TGTGCCAGCAGCCCGCGGGAGACCTACGAGCAGTACTTC. Based on the CDR3 plus reference TRBV7-9 and TRBJ2-7, the full variable domain is DTGVSQNPRHKITKRGQNVTFRCDPISEHNRLYWYRQTLGQGPEFLTYFQNEAQLEKSRLLSDRFSAERPKGSFSTLEIQRTEQGDSAMYLCASSPRETYEQYFGPGTRLTVT.

The CDR3 is CASSLAGGVNEQFF. CDR3 in DNA: TGTGCCAGCAGTCTAGCGGGGGGAGTAAATGAGCAGTTCTTC. The rearrangement links TRBV2 to TRBJ2-1; 11 bases map to TRBD2. In germline, CDR1 is SNHLY, CDR2 FYNNEI. Unmatched junction bases numbered 4, after V lost 5 bases and J lost 7 bases. The CDR3 spans 14 residues.

The rearrangement joins TRBV7-2 to TRBJ1-3; unclear D gene. Trimming shortened V by 6 bases and J by 4 bases, and 10 bases separated the two germline ends. Germline CDR1 reads SGHTA; CDR2 reads FQGNSA. The CDR3 spans 13 residues. Here the CDR3 reads CASSTTQGNTIYF. The CDR3 region has the DNA TGTGCCAGCAGTACCACGCAGGGAAACACCATATATTTT.

V usage is TRBV15 and J usage is TRBJ2-7, with a tentative D call TRBD2 (5 bases). Trimming stripped 5 bases from V and 3 bases from J, with 26 bases between. The CDR3 runs 18 residues. The germline gives CDR1 LNHNV, CDR2 YYDKDF (reference sequence). CDR3 nucleotide sequence: TGTGCCACCAGCGGAAGAGGACTCGCCAACTTGCTAGTCTACGAGCAGTACTTC. It yields the protein CATSGRGLANLLVYEQYF.

This clone has at least ten counts. The V and J genes are TRBV20-1 and TRBJ1-2; 7 bases agree with TRBD1. Germline values: CDR1 DFQATT, CDR2 SNEGSKA (reference sequence). CDR3 length: 11 amino acids. In DNA form, the CDR3 reads TGCAGCATTGGGACAGACTATGGCTACACCTTC. Translated, it gives CSIGTDYGYTF.

This clone came up a few times. This sequence joins TRBV4-1 and TRBJ1-2, with a weak D call TRBD1 (6 bases). There are 14 residues in the CDR3. CDR1 is MGHRA, CDR2 YSYEKL, per germline. Between the trimmed V and J ends, which lost 7 bases and 7 bases, there was a span of 19 bases. CDR3 region: CASTRQDSGSGYTF. The CDR3, as DNA: TGCGCCAGCACTAGACAGGACAGTGGATCTGGCTACACCTTC.

The rearrangement links TRBV19 to TRBJ1-5; unclear D gene. The ends were cut back, 6 bases at V and 0 bases at J, with 15 bases in the middle. The V gene's germline CDR1 is LNHDA and CDR2 SQIVND (reference sequence). This CDR3 has 16 residues. The CDR3 protein is CASRRSGVYSNQPQHF. The CDR3 nucleotides read TGTGCCAGTAGACGATCCGGGGTCTATAGCAATCAGCCCCAGCATTTT.

The chain combines TRBV7-9 with TRBJ1-2, with D possibly matching TRBD1 (5 bases). The CDR3 extends over 14 amino acids. Germline V gene data show CDR1 as SEHNR and CDR2 as FQNEAQ (reference sequence). The V and J ends lost 5 bases and 4 bases respectively, with 14 bases between them. The CDR3 DNA reads TGTGCCAGCAGCACTCAGGACATCCGCTATGGCTACACCTTC. Its translation is CASSTQDIRYGYTF. Based on the CDR3 plus reference TRBV7-9 and TRBJ1-2, the full variable domain is DTGVSQNPRHKITKRGQNVTFRCDPISEHNRLYWYRQTLGQGPEFLTYFQNEAQLEKSRLLSDRFSAERPKGSFSTLEIQRTEQGDSAMYLCASSTQDIRYGYTFGSGTRLTVV.

This chain joins TRBV3-1 (or the pseudogene TRBV3-2) and TRBJ2-7, with TRBD1 as a possible D gene (5 bases). Germline V gene lookup returns CDR1 LGHDT and CDR2 YNNKEL (reference sequence). The ends were cut back, 2 bases at V and 3 bases at J, with 14 bases in the middle. The CDR3 length is 15 residues. The CDR3 nucleotides are TGTGCCAGCAGCCAAAAGTCGGCAGGGAACTACGAGCAGTACTTC. Protein: CASSQKSAGNYEQYF.

This CDR3 reads CASSLGLSGQGRGYTF. The CDR3 DNA sequence: TGTGCCAGCAGCTTAGGTCTTTCGGGACAGGGGCGCGGCTACACCTTC. The rearrangement joins TRBV7-9 to TRBJ1-2, with TRBD1 identical over 10 bases. V trimming: 1 base; J trimming: 8 bases; junction bases outside the gene matches: 10. CDR1 SEHNR and CDR2 FQNEAQ come from the germline V gene (reference sequence). The CDR3 consists of 16 residues.

CDR3 region: CAWSVYGAGTEAFF. The CDR3 region has the DNA TGTGCCTGGAGTGTCTATGGGGCCGGCACTGAAGCTTTCTTT. V gene TRBV30 combines with J gene TRBJ1-1, with D possibly matching TRBD1 (5 bases). The V and J ends lost 0 bases and 4 bases respectively, with 12 bases between them. Germline CDR1 and CDR2: GTSNPN and SVGIG (reference sequence). This CDR3 is built from 14 residues.

The V gene is TRBV18, the J gene TRBJ2-5; 8 nucleotides match TRBD1. CDR1 is KGHSH, CDR2 LQKENI, per germline. V gave up 3 bases and J gave up 5 bases; unmatched junction bases: 8. The CDR3 totals 15 residues. CDR3 amino acids: CASSPFRGRGETQYF. The CDR3 bases are TGTGCCAGCTCACCTTTCAGGGGGCGCGGGGAGACCCAGTACTTC.

The CDR3 sequence: CASSTQGFNSPLHF. The DNA of the CDR3 is TGTGCCAGCAGCACACAGGGTTTTAATTCACCCCTCCACTTT. The chain employs TRBV7-2 and TRBJ1-6; tentative D call: TRBD1 (6 bases). Germline CDR1 SGHTA, CDR2 FQGNSA. This CDR3 has 14 amino acids. V dropped 5 bases and J dropped 6 bases, with 11 bases sitting between them.

J is TRBJ1-6 and V is TRBV6-1, with 7 bases aligning to TRBD1. V lost 3 bases, J lost 10 bases, and 6 bases stayed unmatched. Germline-derived CDR1 and CDR2 are MNHNS and SASEGT. The CDR3 sequence is 14 residues long. The CDR3 spells CASSDGQEVSPLHF. CDR3 DNA: TGTGCCAGCAGTGACGGACAGGAGGTGTCACCCCTCCACTTT.

This clone was counted only a few times. The CDR3 DNA reads TGTGCCAGCTCCACAGAAGGGGATGAAAAACTGTTTTTT. This codes for CASSTEGDEKLFF. The chain uses TRBV2 and TRBJ1-4, with a possible D match to TRBD1 (5 bases). The V and J ends lost 8 bases and 6 bases respectively, with 13 bases between them. This CDR3 has 13 amino acids. CDR1 and CDR2 from the germline V gene are SNHLY and FYNNEI.